These 4 T cell receptor beta chains were all obtained from the same sample, sequenced in a study of blood T cell repertoires in COVID-19. The repertoire was sequenced with immunoSEQ multiplex PCR; TCRdb's copy has only in-frame clones and lacks some. The profile shows roughly 50,000 clones, around 83% of them singletons. Material for sequencing was peripheral blood. Source of these receptors: a man between 65 and 85 years old with active COVID-19.

The V and J genes are TRBV6-5 and TRBJ2-2; 7 bases align to TRBD1. In germline, CDR1 is MNHEY, CDR2 SVGAGI. With V trimmed by 11 bases and J by 1 base, 4 bases remained unmatched. The CDR3 extends over 13 amino acids. The CDR3 sequence is CAVRTGNTGELFF. CDR3 bases: TGTGCCGTAAGGACAGGGAACACCGGGGAGCTGTTTTTT.

The V call is TRBV29-1, the J call TRBJ1-6, with TRBD1 identical over 10 bases. The CDR3 has 13 residues. J was trimmed by 7 bases and V by 4 bases; bases with no gene match: 1. The germline V gene encodes CDR1 SQVTM and CDR2 ANQGSEA. CDR3 in DNA: TGCAGCGTTGGGACAGGGGGGAATTCACCCCTCCACTTT. It codes for CSVGTGGNSPLHF.

The chain couples TRBV19 to TRBJ2-7, with TRBD1 matching 8 bases. This CDR3 has 14 amino acids. The germline V gene encodes CDR1 LNHDA and CDR2 SQIVND (reference sequence). The junction had 7 bases not matched to a gene; V was cut back by 4 bases and J by 5 bases. The CDR3 loop reads CASSTGQGRDEQYF. CDR3 sequence (DNA): TGTGCCAGTAGTACCGGACAGGGCCGGGACGAGCAGTACTTC.

The chain recombines TRBV7-2 with TRBJ2-7, with TRBD2 identical over 11 bases. The CDR3 runs to 14 residues. The V gene's germline CDR1 is SGHTA and CDR2 FQGNSA. The V segment lost 5 bases and the J segment 3 bases; nucleotides outside the gene matches: 3. The CDR3 protein is CASSRGLAGYEQYF. Here the CDR3 DNA reads TGTGCCAGCAGCCGTGGACTAGCGGGCTACGAGCAGTACTTC. The variable domain in full, completed from reference TRBV7-2 and TRBJ2-7, reads GAGVSQSPSNKVTEKGKDVELRCDPISGHTALYWYRQSLGQGLEFLIYFQGNSAPDKSGLPSDRFSAERTGGSVSTLTIQRTQQEDSAVYLCASSRGLAGYEQYFGPGTRLTVT.